The source of this TCR beta chain is a study of T cells in Graves' hyperthyroidism and ophthalmopathy (dated by TCRdb to about 2019). For the wider study: Peripheral blood was sampled at the time of initial diagnosis, prior to any treatment. A discovery cohort of roughly 100 patients, about 40 with Graves' ophthalmopathy and about 60 with stable Graves' hyperthyroidism, was used to find distinguishing TCR V-J signatures. Prospective prediction of ophthalmopathy was tested in an independent validation cohort consisting of roughly 19 hyperthyroidism patients and around 16 patients who later progressed to ophthalmopathy. For training and testing, the 100 or so patients in the discovery cohort were randomly divided in a 7:3 ratio. Thyroid tissue and blood T-cell repertoires from six or seven Graves' hyperthyroidism patients were also compared in the study. Following sampling, methimazole starting at 30 mg daily was given to hyperthyroidism patients, and high-dose intravenous methylprednisolone was given to ophthalmopathy patients. According to the paper, TCR Vbeta CDR3 sequencing was carried out on 135 peripheral blood samples, which came from over 40 ophthalmopathy, around 75 hyperthyroidism and some 17 progressor patients.

The TCR beta CDR3 regions were amplified from RNA transcripts. For the first round of RT-PCR on the TCR CDR3, the HTBI primer set was used together with the Qiagen OneStep RT-PCR kit. A second multiplex PCR round built the libraries, followed by size selection and purification. Paired-end sequencing of the libraries was performed with 100 bp reads on an Illumina HiSeq2000. For the original study's pipeline: Raw data were processed with SOAPnuke, discarding reads with adapters, uncalled bases, mean Phred below 15, or no exact constant-primer or identifier match. High-quality paired reads were merged with COPE v1.2.5, and unique nucleotide sequences were defined as clonotypes. MiTCR v1.1 was used to align clonotypes to the IMGT TRBV, TRBD and TRBJ reference segments. The analysis was restricted to V-J combinations with a frequency above 0.0001, which together covered about 99% of the repertoires. The TCS score was defined as F50 (clonal expansion) divided by E x V (chaos), with BLOSUM62-based TCRdist calculated between CDR3 peptides within each V-J. Welch's t-statistics and random forest reduced 500 to 550 V-J features to 10 to 15, which were used in a naive Bayes classifier (R e1071). Using fastp trimming at Q25 and MiXCR clonotype assembly, TCRdb reanalyzed the public sequencing data and kept in-frame beta chains. Rows are unified per CDR3 protein, each entry keeping the most common DNA and genes. The V and J calls, along with clone size, are taken from TCRdb and not from the paper's own processing. The sample yields about 26,000 distinct CDR3 sequences; around 40% were counted once. The ten largest clones take up 10% of the sample.

The CDR3 contains 14 residues, cysteine and phenylalanine counted. The kept DNA is CDR3 alone, 42 bases in frame from the first base. CDR1 and CDR2 were assigned from the germline V gene (reference sequence) as DFQATT and SNEGSKA. Stable Graves' hyperthyroidism was defined as the absence of progression to ophthalmopathy over 18 months of follow-up. Hyperthyroidism patients were newly diagnosed, with disease duration under 2 months, and aged 18 to 65 years. Patients with uncontrolled infections, other autoimmune diseases, pregnancy or lactation were excluded. Diagnoses relied on clinical symptoms, serum thyroxine and TRAb, thyroid ultrasound and orbital computed tomography. Ficoll-Paque density gradient centrifugation was used to isolate PBMCs from 8.5 to 10 ml of fresh peripheral blood. Trizol reagent was used to extract total RNA, and RNA quality was then checked on an Agilent 2100 Bioanalyzer. On this clonotype itself: What antigen it recognizes has not been identified. Its ends do not fully match the called genes, so a read error is possible.

What the work shows at the level of the full study, not this receptor alone: A 13 V-J signature model separated ophthalmopathy from stable hyperthyroidism, with approximately 86% sensitivity and around 84% specificity in cross-validation and 80%/75% in testing. In validation, progression to ophthalmopathy was predicted by the model with almost 71% sensitivity and around 76% specificity, a median of 6.5 months before onset. Blood samples also contained most of the expanded thyroid clonotypes (frequency above 0.001), which suggests that blood repertoires may reflect thyroid immune responses. No statistical method was used to fix the sample size in advance, and group allocation was not hidden from the investigators.

The sample comprised blood. The sequence was obtained from a young woman with Graves' hyperthyroidism. Rearrangement joined TRBV20-1 to TRBJ2-3, and 7 junctional nucleotides match TRBD2. The DNA sequence is TGCAGTGCCACTAGCGAGACGTCTACAGATACGCAATATTTT. Its translation is CSATSETSTDTQYF.